The rows below give T cell receptor beta chains drawn from one sample of a study of long-term antiretroviral therapy in people with HIV. Profiling relied on immunoSEQ multiplex PCR, and the TCRdb table lists in-frame clones only, not all of them. The sample has 30,000 to 40,000 clones, approximately 85% seen once. This material consisted of unsorted PBMCs, taken approximately 3.5 years after starting antiretroviral therapy. The receptors originated from a young man with HIV. CDR3s include the opening cysteine and the closing phenylalanine or tryptophan. The D gene is left open where the match is weak. Size tells how often a clone was seen (once, few, many) or the class of an expanded clone, and some rows leave it out.

CDR3nt: TGCGCCAGCAGCTTGGATATAGCTTACAATGAGCAGTTCTTC; CDR3aa: CASSLDIAYNEQFF; len: 14; v_gene: TRBV5-1; j_gene: TRBJ2-1; abundance: -; d_gene: -
CDR3nt: TGCGCCAGCAGGGGAAGGGGGAACACTGAAGCTTTCTTT; CDR3aa: CASRGRGNTEAFF; len: 13; v_gene: TRBV5-1; j_gene: TRBJ1-1; abundance: -; d_gene: -
CDR3nt: TGCGCCAGCTCCCGAGGTGGTAATAAAGAGACCCAGTACTTC; CDR3aa: CASSRGGNKETQYF; len: 14; v_gene: TRBV10-2; j_gene: TRBJ2-5; abundance: -; d_gene: -
CDR3nt: TGTGCCAGCAGCGCGTACCTCGGCATCTCGGACGAGCAGTACTTC; CDR3aa: CASSAYLGISDEQYF; len: 15; v_gene: TRBV9; j_gene: TRBJ2-7; abundance: few; d_gene: -
CDR3nt: TGTGCCAGCTCACCCCTCGATTCCTTC; CDR3aa: CASSPLDSF; len: 9; v_gene: TRBV18; j_gene: TRBJ2-7; abundance: -; d_gene: -
CDR3nt: TGTGCCAGCAGTTCCTTGACAGGGAGCTCCTACGAGCAGTACTTC; CDR3aa: CASSSLTGSSYEQYF; len: 15; v_gene: TRBV6-6; j_gene: TRBJ2-7; abundance: few; d_gene: TRBD1
CDR3nt: TGTGCCAGCAGATGGACGGGCGGGCTTATCGAGCAGTACTTC; CDR3aa: CASRWTGGLIEQYF; len: 14; v_gene: TRBV2; j_gene: TRBJ2-7; abundance: -; d_gene: -
CDR3nt: TGCGCCAGCAGCTTGCTGAAGCGGGACGTGACTCAAGAGACCCAGTACTTC; CDR3aa: CASSLLKRDVTQETQYF; len: 17; v_gene: TRBV5-1; j_gene: TRBJ2-5; abundance: -; d_gene: TRBD2
CDR3nt: TGCAGCGTTGACGGCAGGCGGTGGGACTATGGCTACACCTTC; CDR3aa: CSVDGRRWDYGYTF; len: 14; v_gene: TRBV29-1; j_gene: TRBJ1-2; abundance: -; d_gene: -
CDR3nt: TGTGCCAGCAGCCCGCGACAGGCCCGCTATGGCTACACCTTC; CDR3aa: CASSPRQARYGYTF; len: 14; v_gene: TRBV13; j_gene: TRBJ1-2; abundance: -; d_gene: -
CDR3nt: TGCGCCAGCAGCCAAGCACAGGTGCTTTTTGAAAAACTGTTTTTT; CDR3aa: CASSQAQVLFEKLFF; len: 15; v_gene: TRBV4-1; j_gene: TRBJ1-4; abundance: once; d_gene: -
CDR3nt: TGCGCCAGCAGCCAATCGGTCGGGGACGGAGGCAATCAGCCCCAGCATTTT; CDR3aa: CASSQSVGDGGNQPQHF; len: 17; v_gene: TRBV4-1; j_gene: TRBJ1-5; abundance: -; d_gene: -
CDR3nt: TGCGCCAGCAGGGTGGGCAGGGAGAACACTGAAGCTTTCTTT; CDR3aa: CASRVGRENTEAFF; len: 14; v_gene: TRBV5-1; j_gene: TRBJ1-1; abundance: -; d_gene: -
CDR3nt: TGTGCCAGCAGTAGGACAGCAGGGTCCTACAATGAGCAGTTCTTC; CDR3aa: CASSRTAGSYNEQFF; len: 15; v_gene: TRBV2; j_gene: TRBJ2-1; abundance: -; d_gene: -
CDR3nt: TGTGCCAGCAGCTTATGGTGGACTAGCGGGGACTCCAGCTCCTACGAGCAGTACTTC; CDR3aa: CASSLWWTSGDSSSYEQYF; len: 19; v_gene: TRBV5-8; j_gene: TRBJ2-7; abundance: -; d_gene: TRBD2
CDR3nt: TGTGCCAGCAGTTTATCTAGCAGGGGCCCCACCAGACGGGGCTACACCTTC; CDR3aa: CASSLSSRGPTRRGYTF; len: 17; v_gene: TRBV27; j_gene: TRBJ1-2; abundance: -; d_gene: -
CDR3nt: TGTGCTAGTGGACGACCTACAGGGGTCGGGGGTTGGGTTGGGTCCTACGAGCAGTACTTC; CDR3aa: CASGRPTGVGGWVGSYEQYF; len: 20; v_gene: TRBV12-5; j_gene: TRBJ2-7; abundance: -; d_gene: -
CDR3nt: TGTGCCAGCACCCTCCCGGAGAGGTATAGGAACACTGAAGCTTTCTTT; CDR3aa: CASTLPERYRNTEAFF; len: 16; v_gene: TRBV6-6; j_gene: TRBJ1-1; abundance: once; d_gene: -
CDR3nt: TGTGCCAGCAGCTTAGATCAGGGTAGCCACGAGCAGTACTTC; CDR3aa: CASSLDQGSHEQYF; len: 14; v_gene: TRBV7-6; j_gene: TRBJ2-7; abundance: -; d_gene: -
CDR3nt: TGTGCTAGTGGACTGGGAATTATCGGAGACACCATATATTTT; CDR3aa: CASGLGIIGDTIYF; len: 14; v_gene: TRBV12-5; j_gene: TRBJ1-3; abundance: -; d_gene: -
CDR3nt: TGTGCCAGCAGTTTAGGGCGGGGGAACACCGGGGAGCTGTTTTTT; CDR3aa: CASSLGRGNTGELFF; len: 15; v_gene: TRBV27; j_gene: TRBJ2-2; abundance: -; d_gene: -
CDR3nt: TGTGCCAGCAGTTTCCTTTCTACAGGGGGATCCTACGAGCAGTACTTC; CDR3aa: CASSFLSTGGSYEQYF; len: 16; v_gene: TRBV27; j_gene: TRBJ2-7; abundance: -; d_gene: TRBD1
CDR3nt: TGTGCCAGCAGCTTATTAGGGGCAGGGGACAATGAGCAGTTCTTC; CDR3aa: CASSLLGAGDNEQFF; len: 15; v_gene: TRBV13; j_gene: TRBJ2-1; abundance: -; d_gene: -
CDR3nt: TGTGCCAGCAGCTTGGGAGGGGGCACGAGCTCCTATAATTCACCCCTCCACTTT; CDR3aa: CASSLGGGTSSYNSPLHF; len: 18; v_gene: TRBV5-4; j_gene: TRBJ1-6; abundance: -; d_gene: TRBD1